These T cell receptor beta chains were read from a single sample in a study of spatial heterogeneity in lung cancer. TCRdb called the 5' RACE reads again in MiXCR, with one record for every CDR3 protein. The sample shows under 45,000 distinct CDR3 sequences, about 7.6% of them seen only once. This sample comprised PBMCs, obtained at follow-up. All receptors derive from a male donor with early-stage non-small cell lung cancer. Each CDR3 is given with its conserved first and last residue. D genes are given only for firm matches. Some rows mark clone size as missing; the rest say once, few, many or name a class of expanded clone.

d_gene | j_gene | abundance | v_gene | CDR3nt | CDR3aa
TRBD2 | TRBJ2-1 | many | TRBV20-1 | TGCAGTGCTAGAGACGAGCGGGGGGGTACTGTTGAGCAGTTCTTC | CSARDERGGTVEQFF
. | TRBJ2-4 | many | TRBV20-1 | TGCAGTGCTAATCGGCAGGCCAGTAGGGACATTCAGTACTTC | CSANRQASRDIQYF
TRBD1 | TRBJ1-2 | many | TRBV7-3 | TGTGCCAGCACCATAATCGGGCGGGACAGGGGCCCTATGAATTATGGCTACACCTTC | CASTIIGRDRGPMNYGYTF
TRBD2 | TRBJ2-3 | many | TRBV7-8 | TGTGCCAGCAGCTCCTTAGCGGGGGAGGGGGATACGCAGTATTTT | CASSSLAGEGDTQYF
. | TRBJ2-7 | medium-sized | TRBV10-3 | TGTGCCATCAGTGAGTCGGACTTCACCTACGAGCAGTACTTC | CAISESDFTYEQYF
. | TRBJ2-3 | . | TRBV12-3/TRBV12-4 | TGTGCCAGCAGTTTCCAGACAGATACGCAGTATTTT | CASSFQTDTQYF
TRBD2 | TRBJ2-1 | many | TRBV10-3 | TGTGCCATCAGTGAAGCGCCGGGACTAGCGGGGGGTGCTTACAATGAGCAGTTCTTC | CAISEAPGLAGGAYNEQFF
. | TRBJ1-5 | . | TRBV9 | TGTGCCAGCAGCGTAGCAGGTAATAGCAATCAGCCCCAGCATTTT | CASSVAGNSNQPQHF
. | TRBJ2-7 | many | TRBV28 | TGTGCCAGCAGCTCTACGGTCTCACTCCGAAGCTCCTACGAGCAGTACTTC | CASSSTVSLRSSYEQYF
. | TRBJ2-1 | many | TRBV5-5 | TGTGCCAGCAGCTTGGGAGTTAACAATGAGCAGTTCTTC | CASSLGVNNEQFF
. | TRBJ2-5 | many | TRBV3-1 | TGTGCCAGCAGCCAAGTATTTGCACAGCCCGGAGAGACCCAGTACTTC | CASSQVFAQPGETQYF
. | TRBJ2-7 | many | TRBV6-5 | TGTGCCAGCAGTTACTCGATAGGGGGTTCCTACGAGCAGTACTTC | CASSYSIGGSYEQYF
. | TRBJ2-1 | many | TRBV3-1 | TGTGCCAGCAGCCAAGATTTGAGCGACTCCTACAATGAGCAGTTCTTC | CASSQDLSDSYNEQFF
TRBD2 | TRBJ2-3 | many | TRBV7-6 | TGTGCCAGCAGCTTAGGTTCGAGCGGGGAACTAAATACGCAGTATTTT | CASSLGSSGELNTQYF
. | TRBJ2-1 | many | TRBV28 | TGTGCCAGCAGTCCCGCGGTCTCTTCTCTCGATGAGCAGTTCTTC | CASSPAVSSLDEQFF